This TCR beta chain was observed in a study of T cells after yellow fever vaccination. Study background: When fractions had low cell numbers, they were prepared with SMART-Seq v4 Ultra Low Input.

This clonotype has just a few counts. TCRdb reprocessed the 5' RACE reads via MiXCR and lists one record per CDR3 protein. Seen here are under 700,000 distinct CDR3 sequences, roughly a sixth observed once, and the top ten hold 17%. Trimming removed 4 bases at V and 2 bases at J, with 12 bases between. Germline V CDR1 and CDR2: PRHDT, FYEKMQ (reference sequence). The CDR3 is made up of 14 amino acids. This clonotype was obtained from a man aged 18-30 years who received the YFV17D yellow fever vaccine. V is TRBV13 and J is TRBJ2-7, with D tentatively TRBD1 (5 bases). This material consisted of PBMCs, taken more than 4 days after the first yellow fever vaccination. The CDR3 spells CASSSLAGPYEQYF. For the CDR3, the DNA is TGTGCCAGCAGCTCCCTGGCAGGGCCCTACGAGCAGTACTTC.